The 20 T cell receptor beta chains below all came from one sample that was sequenced in a study of T cell responses to AZD1222 COVID-19 vaccine. Repertoires were generated with immunoSEQ multiplex PCR, while TCRdb's copy carries only in-frame clones and drops some. The data show about 120,000 clones, about 87% seen once. The material sequenced was peripheral blood, taken on day 0 of AZD1222 vaccination. These receptors were taken from an adult in good health.

V is TRBV6-5 and J is TRBJ2-3; no clear D. The CDR3 is 14 amino acids. V dropped 0 bases and J dropped 0 bases, with 4 bases sitting between them. CDR1 MNHEY and CDR2 SVGAGI come from the germline V gene. The CDR3 DNA reads TGTGCCAGCAGTTACTCCGACAGCACAGATACGCAGTATTTT. Protein: CASSYSDSTDTQYF.

The chain links TRBV12-5 to TRBJ2-3; 12 bases fit TRBD2. With V trimmed by 4 bases and J by 6 bases, 8 bases remained unmatched. There are 16 residues in the CDR3. Looked up from germline, CDR1 is LGHNT and CDR2 is FRNRAP. CDR3 sequence (DNA): TGTGCTAGTGGTTCTGGACTAGCGGGACTGGGCGATACGCAGTATTTT. The encoded protein is CASGSGLAGLGDTQYF.

This rearrangement joins TRBV7-2 to TRBJ1-1; D not certain. Looked up from germline, CDR1 is SGHTA and CDR2 is FQGNSA. The CDR3 sequence is 15 residues long. Trimming cost V 4 bases and J 0 bases, with 12 bases left between them. CDR3 DNA sequence: TGTGCCAGCAGCTCAGAGGGCAAAATGAACACTGAAGCTTTCTTT. Encoded protein: CASSSEGKMNTEAFF.

V is TRBV6-5 and J is TRBJ1-1, with D tentatively TRBD1 (6 bases). The ends were cut back, 4 bases at V and 2 bases at J, with 14 bases in the middle. Per germline, CDR1 MNHEY and CDR2 SVGAGI. This CDR3 comprises 15 residues. For the CDR3, the DNA is TGTGCCAGCAGTTCCGGACAGAGCTCCAACACTGAAGCTTTCTTT. Its protein is CASSSGQSSNTEAFF.

The V and J genes are TRBV9 and TRBJ1-6, with D possibly being TRBD1 (5 bases). Germline V CDR1 and CDR2: SGDLS, YYNGEE. The CDR3 has 14 residues. V was pared by 2 bases and J by 10 bases, with 13 bases between. CDR3 nucleotide sequence: TGTGCCAGCAGCGTGATGCAGGGTGGCTCACCCCTCCACTTT. Amino acids: CASSVMQGGSPLHF.

The chain uses TRBV10-1 and TRBJ2-3, with a tentative D call TRBD1 (6 bases). The germline V gene has CDR1 WNHNN and CDR2 SYGVQD (reference sequence). The CDR3 sequence is 11 residues long. Trimming shortened V by 7 bases and J by 12 bases, and 14 bases separated the two germline ends. CDR3 protein: CASIYREGQYF. The CDR3 bases are TGCGCCAGCATCTACAGGGAAGGTCAGTATTTT.

This chain links TRBV3-1 (or the pseudogene TRBV3-2) with TRBJ1-2, with 9 bases lining up with TRBD1. The CDR3 extends over 14 amino acids. The V gene's germline CDR1 is LGHDT and CDR2 YNNKEL (reference sequence). V was pared by 3 bases and J by 8 bases, with 7 bases of the junction left unmatched. Here the CDR3 DNA reads TGTGCCAGCAGCCACACGGGACAGGGCAGGGGCTACACCTTC. Translated, it gives CASSHTGQGRGYTF.

The CDR3 is CASSIGEVSEKLFF. In DNA, the CDR3 is TGTGCCAGTAGTATCGGGGAAGTTTCTGAAAAACTGTTTTTT. The V call is TRBV19, the J call TRBJ1-4; no clear D. CDR1 and CDR2 from the germline V gene are LNHDA and SQIVND (reference sequence). V was clipped by 3 bases and J by 7 bases, with 12 bases between them. The CDR3 covers 14 residues.

In this sample, this clone turned up once. The chain couples TRBV29-1 to TRBJ2-2; D may be TRBD2 (6 bases). The germline V and J ends were trimmed by 3 bases and 0 bases, with 11 bases remaining between them. Looked up from germline, CDR1 is SQVTM and CDR2 is ANQGSEA. The CDR3 spans 15 residues. The CDR3 DNA follows: TGCAGCGTTGATGGAGGGGTTACGAACACCGGGGAGCTGTTTTTT. It yields the protein CSVDGGVTNTGELFF.

The CDR3 reads CASGLAGGSEQYF. CDR3 sequence (DNA): TGTGCCAGCGGATTAGCGGGAGGCTCCGAGCAGTACTTC. The chain joins TRBV7-9 to TRBJ2-7, with 10 bases fitting TRBD2. The CDR3 extends over 13 amino acids. Trimming at V came to 8 bases and at J to 6 bases, leaving 7 bases not matched to a gene. CDR1 is SEHNR, CDR2 FQNEAQ, per germline (reference sequence). The full variable domain, rest sourced from reference TRBV7-9 and TRBJ2-7, is DTGVSQNPRHKITKRGQNVTFRCDPISEHNRLYWYRQTLGQGPEFLTYFQNEAQLEKSRLLSDRFSAERPKGSFSTLEIQRTEQGDSAMYLCASGLAGGSEQYFGPGTRLTVT.

This clone has a single count. The chain links TRBV2 to TRBJ1-1, with D hard to call. The CDR3 has 11 amino acids. V dropped 6 bases and J dropped 6 bases, with 8 bases sitting between them. Germline CDR1 is SNHLY and CDR2 is FYNNEI. The CDR3 DNA reads as TGTGCCAGCAGCTACGAGTCTGAAGCTTTCTTT. As protein: CASSYESEAFF.

The chain couples TRBV5-6 to TRBJ2-7, with 12 bases matching TRBD2. Germline values: CDR1 SGHDT, CDR2 YYEEEE. With V trimmed by 3 bases and J by 6 bases, 4 bases remained unmatched. The CDR3 covers 14 residues. CDR3 sequence reads: CASSSLTSGGEQYF. For the CDR3, the DNA is TGTGCCAGCAGCTCTCTGACTAGCGGGGGCGAGCAGTACTTC.

The gene calls are TRBV7-2 and TRBJ2-7, with 12 positions matching TRBD2. The CDR3 contains 16 residues. Per germline, CDR1 SGHTA and CDR2 FQGNSA. Unmatched junction bases numbered 10, after V lost 5 bases and J lost 5 bases. CDR3 DNA sequence: TGTGCCAGCAGCCCGCGTGCACTAGCGGGGGGCCACGAGCAGTACTTC. This codes for CASSPRALAGGHEQYF.

A single count supports this clone. The rearrangement uses TRBV30 and TRBJ1-1; D remains unclear. Germline CDR1 reads GTSNPN; CDR2 reads SVGIG (reference sequence). The CDR3 spans 11 residues. V shed 5 bases and J shed 0 bases, with 4 bases lying between them. CDR3 loop: CAWRLNTEAFF. In DNA, the CDR3 is TGTGCCTGGCGCCTGAACACTGAAGCTTTCTTT.

The V and J genes are TRBV5-4 and TRBJ2-2; D is tentatively TRBD1 or TRBD2 (5 bases each). CDR3 length: 16 amino acids. V lost 0 bases, J lost 2 bases, and 11 bases lay in between. Germline V lookup: CDR1 SGHNT, CDR2 YYREEE (reference sequence). The CDR3: CASSLARGPNTGELFF. The CDR3 region has the DNA TGTGCCAGCAGCTTGGCTCGGGGACCAAACACCGGGGAGCTGTTTTTT.

This clone was recorded only once. V usage is TRBV19 and J usage is TRBJ1-2; TRBD1 aligns across 7 bases. CDR1 is LNHDA and CDR2 is SQIVND in the germline V gene (reference sequence). The CDR3 spans 15 residues. The trim removed 3 bases at V and 2 bases at J, leaving 6 bases unmatched. The CDR3 region is CASSIRGGANYGYTF. In DNA form, the CDR3 reads TGTGCCAGTAGTATCAGAGGGGGCGCGAACTATGGCTACACCTTC.

The genes are TRBV29-1 and TRBJ2-7, with 7 bases identical to TRBD2. The CDR3 is 12 residues long. The junction had 6 bases not matched to a gene; V was cut back by 6 bases and J by 4 bases. Germline V gene lookup returns CDR1 SQVTM and CDR2 ANQGSEA. CDR3 sequence reads: CSVERDSYEQYF. The CDR3 DNA reads TGCAGCGTCGAGCGGGATTCGTACGAGCAGTACTTC.

The J gene is TRBJ2-7, the V gene TRBV4-1; perhaps D is TRBD1 or TRBD2 (5 bases each). CDR1 and CDR2 from the germline V gene are MGHRA and YSYEKL. The CDR3 runs 16 residues. Trimming cost V 1 base and J 3 bases, with 16 bases left between them. The CDR3 region has the DNA TGCGCCAGCAGCCAAGTCCAGGGAGATCAGAACTACGAGCAGTACTTC. Translating it yields CASSQVQGDQNYEQYF.

The chain couples TRBV5-1 to TRBJ2-3, with a weak D call TRBD1 (6 bases). The V gene's germline CDR1 is SGHRS and CDR2 YFSETQ. V was shortened by 2 bases and J by 1 base, with 11 bases between the two germline ends. The CDR3 loop spans 15 amino acids. In DNA form, the CDR3 reads TGCGCCAGCAGCTTCCAGGGGATGGGCACAGATACGCAGTATTTT. Translated, it gives CASSFQGMGTDTQYF.

V is TRBV13 and J is TRBJ1-2; perhaps TRBD1 as D (6 bases). CDR3 size: 14 residues. Per germline, CDR1 PRHDT and CDR2 FYEKMQ (reference sequence). The V gene lost 0 bases and the J gene lost 5 bases, with 10 bases spanning the gap. CDR3: CASSLGPRGYGYTF. CDR3 bases: TGTGCCAGCAGCTTAGGACCCAGGGGTTATGGCTACACCTTC.